The present entry profiles one T cell receptor (beta chain) with its context. The antigen remains unidentified. CDR1 SGHTA and CDR2 FQGNSA come from the germline V gene. The ends lost 0 bases at V and 6 bases at J; junction bases unmatched: 6. There are 16 residues in the CDR3. This sample is part of a study of blood T cells in healthy people across ages. Study-wide findings and caveats: Changes in expanded clonotypes were possibly confounded, as the CMV status of donors was unknown.

Next came a second PCR, run for roughly 6 to 11 cycles, which used a sample-barcoded 5' primer along with a J-beta primer mix. A template-switch adaptor with 12 random nucleotides tagged each cDNA molecule. TCRdb reprocessed the 5' RACE reads with MiXCR, giving one entry per CDR3 protein. The sample yields some 710,000 distinct CDR3 sequences, 35% to 50% seen once. Each donor was a healthy Caucasian individual from Russia, aged about 6 to 95. The chain is built from TRBV7-2 and TRBJ2-1; 9 bases agree with TRBD2. The sequence came from an elderly man in good health. Sequenced material: blood. The CDR3 DNA reads TGTGCCAGCAGCTTAGCTGCTAGCGGGGCCTTCAATGAGCAGTTCTTC. Encoded protein: CASSLAASGAFNEQFF.